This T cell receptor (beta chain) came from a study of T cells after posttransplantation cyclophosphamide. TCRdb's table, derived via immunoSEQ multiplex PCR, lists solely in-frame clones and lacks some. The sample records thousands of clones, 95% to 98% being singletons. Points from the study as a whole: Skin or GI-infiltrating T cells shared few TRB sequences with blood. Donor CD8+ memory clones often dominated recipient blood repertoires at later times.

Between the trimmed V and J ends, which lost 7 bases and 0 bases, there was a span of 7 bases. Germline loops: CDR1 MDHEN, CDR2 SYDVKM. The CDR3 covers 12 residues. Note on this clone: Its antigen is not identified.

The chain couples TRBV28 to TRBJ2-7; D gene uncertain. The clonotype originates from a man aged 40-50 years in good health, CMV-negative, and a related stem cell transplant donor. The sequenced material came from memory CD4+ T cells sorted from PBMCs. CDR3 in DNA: TGTGCCAGCATTAGTCCCTCCTACGAGCAGTACTTC. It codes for CASISPSYEQYF.